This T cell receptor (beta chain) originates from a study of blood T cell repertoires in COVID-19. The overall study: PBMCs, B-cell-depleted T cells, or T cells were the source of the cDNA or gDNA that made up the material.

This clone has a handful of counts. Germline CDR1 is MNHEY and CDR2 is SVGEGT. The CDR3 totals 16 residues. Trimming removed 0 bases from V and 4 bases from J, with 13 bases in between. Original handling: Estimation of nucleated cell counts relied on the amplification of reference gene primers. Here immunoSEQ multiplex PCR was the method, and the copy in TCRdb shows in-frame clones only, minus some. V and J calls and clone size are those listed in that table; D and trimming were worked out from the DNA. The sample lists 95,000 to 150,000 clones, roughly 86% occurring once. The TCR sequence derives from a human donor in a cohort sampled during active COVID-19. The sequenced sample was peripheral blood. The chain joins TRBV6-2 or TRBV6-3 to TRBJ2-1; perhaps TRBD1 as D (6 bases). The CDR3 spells CASSYSRGPSYNEQFF. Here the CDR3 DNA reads TGTGCCAGCAGTTACTCCAGGGGACCTTCATACAATGAGCAGTTCTTC.